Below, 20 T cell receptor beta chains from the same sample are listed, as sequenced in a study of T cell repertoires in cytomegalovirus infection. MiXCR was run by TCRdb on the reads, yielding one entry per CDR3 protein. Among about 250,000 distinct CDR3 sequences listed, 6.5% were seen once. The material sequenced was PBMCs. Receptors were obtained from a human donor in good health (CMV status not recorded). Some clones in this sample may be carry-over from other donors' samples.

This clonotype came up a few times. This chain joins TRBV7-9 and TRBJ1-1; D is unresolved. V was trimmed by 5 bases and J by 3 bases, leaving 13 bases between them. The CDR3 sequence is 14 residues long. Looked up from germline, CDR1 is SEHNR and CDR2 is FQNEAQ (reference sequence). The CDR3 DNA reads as TGTGCCAGCAGCGCGGGAGTTTATGACACTGAAGCTTTCTTT. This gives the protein CASSAGVYDTEAFF.

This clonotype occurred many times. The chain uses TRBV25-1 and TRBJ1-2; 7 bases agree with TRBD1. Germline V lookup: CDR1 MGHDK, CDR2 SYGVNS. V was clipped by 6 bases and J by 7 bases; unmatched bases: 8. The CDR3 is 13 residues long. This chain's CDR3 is CASSKEGAPGYTF. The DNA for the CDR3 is TGTGCCAGCAGCAAAGAGGGGGCGCCTGGCTACACCTTC.

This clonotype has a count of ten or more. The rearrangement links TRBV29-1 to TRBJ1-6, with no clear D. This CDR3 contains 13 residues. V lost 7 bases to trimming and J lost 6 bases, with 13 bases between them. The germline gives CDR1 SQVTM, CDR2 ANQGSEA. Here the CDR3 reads CSAQQSSNSPLHF. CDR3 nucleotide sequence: TGCAGCGCCCAACAGAGCTCTAATTCACCCCTCCACTTT. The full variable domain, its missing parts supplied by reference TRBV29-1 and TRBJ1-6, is SAVISQKPSRDICQRGTSLTIQCQVDSQVTMMFWYRQQPGQSLTLIATANQGSEATYESGFVIDKFPISRPNLTFSTLTVSNMSPEDSSIYLCSAQQSSNSPLHFGNGTRLTVT.

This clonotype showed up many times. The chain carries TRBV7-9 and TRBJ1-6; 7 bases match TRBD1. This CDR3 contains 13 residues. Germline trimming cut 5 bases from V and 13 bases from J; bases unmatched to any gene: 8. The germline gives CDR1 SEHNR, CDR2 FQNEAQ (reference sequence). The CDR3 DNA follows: TGTGCCAGCAGCGTTAGACAGGGAGATCCCCTCCACTTT. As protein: CASSVRQGDPLHF.

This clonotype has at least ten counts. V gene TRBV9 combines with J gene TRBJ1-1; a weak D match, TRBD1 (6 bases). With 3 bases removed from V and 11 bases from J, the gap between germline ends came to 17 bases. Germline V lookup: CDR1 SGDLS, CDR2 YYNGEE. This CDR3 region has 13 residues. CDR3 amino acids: CASSGSGAPGAFF. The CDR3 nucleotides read TGTGCCAGCAGCGGGTCAGGGGCCCCCGGGGCTTTCTTT.

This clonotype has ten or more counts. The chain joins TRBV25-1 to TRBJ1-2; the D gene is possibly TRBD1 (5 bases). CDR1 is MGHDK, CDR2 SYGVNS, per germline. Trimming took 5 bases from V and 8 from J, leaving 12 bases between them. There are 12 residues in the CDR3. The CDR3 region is CASSLKGTGYTF. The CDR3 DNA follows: TGTGCCAGCAGTTTGAAGGGGACCGGCTACACCTTC.

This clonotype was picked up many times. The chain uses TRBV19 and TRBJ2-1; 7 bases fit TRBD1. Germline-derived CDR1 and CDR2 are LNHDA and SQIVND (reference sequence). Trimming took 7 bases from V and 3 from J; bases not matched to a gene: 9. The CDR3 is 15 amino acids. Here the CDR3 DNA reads TGTGCCAGTACCCTTAACGGGGACAGCTACAATGAGCAGTTCTTC. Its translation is CASTLNGDSYNEQFF.

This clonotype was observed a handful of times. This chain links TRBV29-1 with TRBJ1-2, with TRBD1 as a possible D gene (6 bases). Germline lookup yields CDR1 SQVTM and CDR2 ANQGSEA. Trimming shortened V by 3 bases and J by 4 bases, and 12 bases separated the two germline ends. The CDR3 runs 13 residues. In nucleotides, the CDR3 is TGCAGCGTTGATGGGGGGCTTACCTATGGCTACACCTTC. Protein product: CSVDGGLTYGYTF.

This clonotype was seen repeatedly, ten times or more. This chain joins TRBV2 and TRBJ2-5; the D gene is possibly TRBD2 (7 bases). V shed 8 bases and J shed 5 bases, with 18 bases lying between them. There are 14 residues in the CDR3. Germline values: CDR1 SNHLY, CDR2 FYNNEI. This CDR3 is CASALGGAGETQYF. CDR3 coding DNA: TGTGCCAGCGCTCTGGGGGGGGCTGGGGAGACCCAGTACTTC.

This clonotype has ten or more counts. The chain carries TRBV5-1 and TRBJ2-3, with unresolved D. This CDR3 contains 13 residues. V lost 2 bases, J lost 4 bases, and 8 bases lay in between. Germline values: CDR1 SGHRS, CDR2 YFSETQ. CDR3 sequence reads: CASSFARSDTQYF. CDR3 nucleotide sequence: TGCGCCAGCAGCTTTGCTAGATCAGATACGCAGTATTTT.

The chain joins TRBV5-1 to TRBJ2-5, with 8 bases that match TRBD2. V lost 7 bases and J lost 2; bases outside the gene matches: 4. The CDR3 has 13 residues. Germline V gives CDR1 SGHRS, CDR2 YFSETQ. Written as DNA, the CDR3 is TGCGCCAGCGGCCGGGGGGGACAAGAGACCCAGTACTTC. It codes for CASGRGGQETQYF.

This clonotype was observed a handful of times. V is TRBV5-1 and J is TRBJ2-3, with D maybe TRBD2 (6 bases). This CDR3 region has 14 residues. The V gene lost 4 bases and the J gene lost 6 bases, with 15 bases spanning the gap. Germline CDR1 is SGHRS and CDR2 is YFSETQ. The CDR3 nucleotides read TGCGCCAGCAGCCTTGGAGGGACCGTCGATACGCAGTATTTT. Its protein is CASSLGGTVDTQYF.

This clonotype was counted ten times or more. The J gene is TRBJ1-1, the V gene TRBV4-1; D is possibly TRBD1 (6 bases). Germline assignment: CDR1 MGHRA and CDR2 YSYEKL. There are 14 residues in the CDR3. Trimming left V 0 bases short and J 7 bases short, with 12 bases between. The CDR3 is CASSQDLSRGEAFF. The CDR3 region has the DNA TGCGCCAGCAGCCAAGATCTGTCCAGGGGTGAAGCTTTCTTT.

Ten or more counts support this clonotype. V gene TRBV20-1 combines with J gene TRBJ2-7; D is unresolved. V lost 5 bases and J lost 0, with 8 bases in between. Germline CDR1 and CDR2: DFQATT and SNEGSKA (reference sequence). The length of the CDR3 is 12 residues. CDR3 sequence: CSALLASYEQYF. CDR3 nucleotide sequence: TGCAGTGCTCTACTGGCCTCCTACGAGCAGTACTTC.

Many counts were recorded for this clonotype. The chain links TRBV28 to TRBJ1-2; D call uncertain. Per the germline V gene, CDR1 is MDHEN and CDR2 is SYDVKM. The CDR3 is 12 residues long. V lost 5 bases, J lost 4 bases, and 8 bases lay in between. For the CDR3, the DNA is TGTGCCAGCAGTCAGGACCTCTATGGCTACACCTTC. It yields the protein CASSQDLYGYTF.

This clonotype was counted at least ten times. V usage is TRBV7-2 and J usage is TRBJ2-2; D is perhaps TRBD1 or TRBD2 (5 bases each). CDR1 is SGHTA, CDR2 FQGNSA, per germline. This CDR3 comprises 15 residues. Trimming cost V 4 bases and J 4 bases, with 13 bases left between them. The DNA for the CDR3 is TGTGCCAGCAGCTGGGACCGAAGGATCACCGGGGAGCTGTTTTTT. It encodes CASSWDRRITGELFF.

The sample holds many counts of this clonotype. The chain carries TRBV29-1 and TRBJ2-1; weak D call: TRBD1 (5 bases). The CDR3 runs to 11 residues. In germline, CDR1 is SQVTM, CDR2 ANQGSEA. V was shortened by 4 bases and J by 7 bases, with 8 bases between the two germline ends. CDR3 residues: CSVGRANEQFF. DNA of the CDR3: TGCAGCGTTGGCAGGGCTAATGAGCAGTTCTTC.

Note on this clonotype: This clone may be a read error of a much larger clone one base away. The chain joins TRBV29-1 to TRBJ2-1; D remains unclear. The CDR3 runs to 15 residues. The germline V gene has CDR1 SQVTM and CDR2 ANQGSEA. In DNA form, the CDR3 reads TGCAGCGCTGAAACCGGATTCAGCTCCTACAATGAGCAGTTCTTC. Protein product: CSAETGFSSYNEQFF.

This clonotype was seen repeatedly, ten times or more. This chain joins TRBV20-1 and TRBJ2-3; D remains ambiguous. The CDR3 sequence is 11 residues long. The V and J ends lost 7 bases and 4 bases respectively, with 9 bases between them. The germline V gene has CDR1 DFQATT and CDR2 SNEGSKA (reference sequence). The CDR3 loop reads CSVRVADTQYF. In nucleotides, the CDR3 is TGCAGTGTCCGGGTAGCAGATACGCAGTATTTT.

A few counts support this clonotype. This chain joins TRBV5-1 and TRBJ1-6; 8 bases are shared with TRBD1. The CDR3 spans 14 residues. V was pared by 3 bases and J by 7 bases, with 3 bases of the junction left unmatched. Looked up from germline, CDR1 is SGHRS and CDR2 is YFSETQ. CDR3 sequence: CASSSDRENSPLHF. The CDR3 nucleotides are TGCGCCAGCAGCTCGGACAGGGAGAATTCACCCCTCCACTTT.